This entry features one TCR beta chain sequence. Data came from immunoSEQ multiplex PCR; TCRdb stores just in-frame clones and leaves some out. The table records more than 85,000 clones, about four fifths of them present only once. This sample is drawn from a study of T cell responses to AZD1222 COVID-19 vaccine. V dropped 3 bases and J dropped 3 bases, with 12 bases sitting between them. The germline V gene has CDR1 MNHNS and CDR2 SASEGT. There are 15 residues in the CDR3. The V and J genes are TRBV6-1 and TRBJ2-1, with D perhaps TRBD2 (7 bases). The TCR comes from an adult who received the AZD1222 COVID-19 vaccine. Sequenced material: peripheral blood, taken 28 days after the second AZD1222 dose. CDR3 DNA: TGTGCCAGCAGTGATCGGGGGGCTATCTACAATGAGCAGTTCTTC. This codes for CASSDRGAIYNEQFF.